The 3 T cell receptor beta chains in this list originate from one sample, sequenced in a study of shared clonotypes between healthy human individuals. Profiling relied on immunoSEQ multiplex PCR, and the TCRdb table lists in-frame clones only, not all of them. Found here are fewer than 850,000 clones, about two thirds of them singletons; the top ten hold about 1.8%. Material: memory CD4+ T cells sorted from blood. As for subset: CD45RA-negative fraction. These receptor sequences come from a woman aged 30 to 39 in good health.

This clone has just a few counts. This sequence joins TRBV7-9 and TRBJ2-1, with D maybe TRBD1 (5 bases). With 3 bases removed from V and 0 bases from J, the gap between germline ends came to 9 bases. The CDR3 spans 15 residues. Germline-derived CDR1 and CDR2 are SEHNR and FQNEAQ (reference sequence). The DNA for the CDR3 is TGTGCCAGCAGCTTTGGGGCCTCCTCCTACAATGAGCAGTTCTTC. Protein: CASSFGASSYNEQFF.

V gene TRBV19 combines with J gene TRBJ1-5; a possible D gene is TRBD1 (5 bases). From germline, CDR1 is LNHDA and CDR2 SQIVND (reference sequence). The germline V and J ends were trimmed by 5 bases and 4 bases, with 12 bases remaining between them. The CDR3 covers 14 residues. The CDR3 loop reads CASSAGLWNQPQHF. In DNA, the CDR3 is TGTGCCAGTAGTGCAGGGCTTTGGAATCAGCCCCAGCATTTT.

This clone was counted at least ten times. In the same sample, other DNA sequences code for this CDR3. The chain uses TRBV7-2 and TRBJ1-1; D call uncertain. The V end lost 4 bases, the J end lost 5 bases, and 11 bases lay between the germline ends. CDR3 length: 13 residues. Germline V lookup: CDR1 SGHTA, CDR2 FQGNSA. This CDR3 reads CASSSATWTEAFF. In DNA, the CDR3 is TGTGCCAGCAGCTCGGCTACGTGGACTGAAGCTTTCTTT.